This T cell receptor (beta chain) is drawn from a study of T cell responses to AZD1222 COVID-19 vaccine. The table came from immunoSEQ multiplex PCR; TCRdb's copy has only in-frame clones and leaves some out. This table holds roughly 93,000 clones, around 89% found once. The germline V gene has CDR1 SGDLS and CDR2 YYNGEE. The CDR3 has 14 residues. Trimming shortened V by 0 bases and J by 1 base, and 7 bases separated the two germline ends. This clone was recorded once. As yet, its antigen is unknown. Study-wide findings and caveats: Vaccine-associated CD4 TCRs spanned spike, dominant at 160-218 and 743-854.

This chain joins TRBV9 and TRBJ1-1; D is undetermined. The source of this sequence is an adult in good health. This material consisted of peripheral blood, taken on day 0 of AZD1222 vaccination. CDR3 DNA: TGTGCCAGCAGCGTAGCTACGTCGAACACTGAAGCTTTCTTT. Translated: CASSVATSNTEAFF.